This note documents a single T cell receptor (beta chain) sequence. The specificity of this receptor is unknown. No quality values exist for individual bases; no much larger clone is one base distant. This record belongs to a study of cytomegalovirus exposure and HLA in healthy donors (dated by TCRdb to about 2017). Background for the entire study: According to an earlier analysis of a few hundred of the donors, roughly 180 million T cells yielded 117 million unique TCR beta sequences and roughly 280 Gb of sequence data. About 300 gigabases of sequencing data and around 85 million unique TCR sequences made up an early release that covered over 550 HLA-typed donors. Of the approximately 400 genotyped donors, over 65% fell in the genetic ancestry cluster associated with self-reported Caucasian donors. The study aimed to test whether signatures of past pathogen exposure could be identified by cataloging public T cell receptors. Using immunosequencing, the study profiled T cell repertoires from about 650 subjects and related those repertoires to cytomegalovirus serostatus. Along with the approximately 700-subject first cohort, a separate validation cohort of around 120 different subjects was used. To predict cytomegalovirus infection status, the study brought together high-throughput TCR immunosequencing, statistical association of individual TCRs with disease status, and machine learning. A later analysis re-examined previously published TCR beta repertoires from about 700 donors and added high-resolution HLA genotyping to investigate patterns of TCR occurrence. Rather than drawing on any new phenotypic data, the later analysis identified candidate immune exposures from TCR beta sequences and the way those sequences occurred across donors. An earlier analysis of 587 of the donors used high-throughput TCR beta sequencing to judge whether each TCR beta V gene segment behaved as functional or pseudogenic. Alongside the repertoire data, information on donor age, sex, ethnicity and CMV serostatus was compiled. In a later genetic analysis, genome-wide SNP genotypes for about 65% of the 666 donors were used, and that subset was treated as a discovery cohort. Every discovery cohort repertoire had been produced on one sequencing platform. HLA typing covered class I and class II loci at four-digit resolution. The number of typed donors differed by locus: about 620-640 for A, B, C, DRB1 and DQB1; approximately 520 for DQA1; over 600 for DPA1; and about 450 for DPB1. About five DR-DQ haplotypes were handled as single units for association and clustering, since linkage in the cohort was strong. Among roughly 400 genotyped donors of the cohort, an average of around 220,000 unique TCR beta nucleotide sequences was sequenced per donor, of which 15% to 20% were non-productive.

Study-wide findings and limitations: In both the original and validation cohorts, the classifier was reported to diagnose cytomegalovirus status with high specificity and sensitivity. Because some donors lacked HLA typing at each locus, the association tests relied only on the typed subset. Most TCR sequences were seen in very few donors, while some public TCRs were found in many individuals. A later analysis found that most CMV-associated TCR beta chains appeared HLA-restricted, with HLA associations seemingly driven largely by CMV exposure. In a later analysis, HLA-associated TCR beta chains were found to be more clonally expanded and to have lower generation probabilities than equally common non-associated chains. The earlier analysis of 450 to 700 of the donors excluded about 16 rarely observed V segments, including chromosome 9 orphons, because counts were too low. The 87-base-pair reads could not distinguish some IMGT-functional V segments, including TRBV6-2 and TRBV6-3, so those segments were excluded. Correlated functional status among segregating V segments might be attributable to linkage disequilibrium, but an unknown experimental factor could not be ruled out. In a later analysis, several top co-occurrence clusters were reported to appear linked to parvovirus B19, influenza, CMV and Epstein-Barr virus. In an earlier analysis of some 500 of the donors, most TCR beta V segments were observed in productive rearrangements about 87% or about 30% of the time, broadly matching IMGT annotations. In the study, around 160 TCR beta chains were listed as associated with cytomegalovirus. A further reported finding was that TCR beta sequences accurately predicted the HLA-A and HLA-B alleles for most subjects in the first cohort. A later genetic analysis associated a missense DCLRE1C variant with V-gene and J-gene trimming of TCR beta chains, and an independent cohort replicated the association. This cohort had only TCR beta chains sequenced, and the lack of alpha or paired-chain data limited which features could be detected. According to the authors, the approach could potentially be generalized to other disease states and immunological phenotypes. According to a later genetic analysis, donors in an Asian-associated ancestry cluster had fewer N-insertions in productive TCRs than the approximately 690-donor mean. A cluster of highly shared sequence variants was judged likely to represent a technical artifact of the sequencing pipeline. The presence/absence analyses assumed that sequencing depth was roughly uniform across donors, and that assumption may not be true. Specific HLA alleles were associated with some 15,000 TCR beta sequences at a false discovery rate of 0.05 in a later analysis. Immune exposure information for the cohort was limited to CMV serostatus. A few of the identified cytomegalovirus-associated TCR beta chains were confirmed in vitro to be specific for cytomegalovirus antigens. A later analysis found that TCR association rates varied across HLA loci, with DRB1 alleles showing the most associated TCRs and HLA-C alleles the fewest. When HLA alleles, especially DR and DQ, strongly co-occurred, attributing TCR associations to individual alleles was difficult.

The protocol used for the library was the immunoSEQ multiplex PCR assay. For the multiplex PCR, a mixture combining 60 forward primers for TCR Vbeta segments and 13 reverse primers for TCR Jbeta segments was used. A multiplex PCR assay on genomic DNA amplified the CDR3 region of rearranged TCR beta genes. On the Illumina HiSeq System, the amplified TCR beta libraries were sequenced as 87-base-pair reads. On the authors' methods: A later analysis tallied roughly 78 million unique TCR beta chains across the 660 or so repertoires, and 10 million to 11 million of those chains were shared by two or more donors. To remove PCR and sequencing errors, raw reads were error-corrected and collapsed into unique sequences using a nearest-neighbor algorithm that merged closely related sequences. To assign V, D and J gene segments, CDR3 sequences were aligned to IMGT reference sequences. For a sequence to be retained, a match of at least six nucleotides was required to both a V gene segment and a J gene segment. A rearrangement counted as productive if the CDR3 had no stop codons and remained in frame with V and J, and every other rearrangement counted as non-productive. CDR3 was defined by IMGT convention, running from the second conserved V-encoded cysteine to the conserved J-encoded phenylalanine. Sequences without an unambiguous match to a single V gene segment were excluded from the earlier analysis of several hundred of the donors. In an earlier analysis of approximately 610 of the donors, V segments were called functional above 56.7% productive rearrangements and were called segregating when the between-donor standard deviation exceeded 5%. A statistical classification framework was built for diagnosing cytomegalovirus status from the catalog of TCR beta chain sequences. V and J gene assignment, in a later analysis, came from comparing TCR nucleotide sequences with IMGT/GENE-DB human TR gene sequences. The TCRdist pipeline was used in a later analysis to assign CDR3 sequences and most-parsimonious VDJ recombination scenarios. In a later analysis, every TCR beta chain was defined by the combination of its CDR3 amino acid sequence and its V-gene family, and reads without a unique V-gene family were dropped. To address suspected cross-contamination and a sequencing artifact, a later analysis removed approximately 590 highly shared, low-generation-probability nucleotide sequences. In a later analysis, a clonal expansion index was calculated for each public chain from normalized within-repertoire ranks of inferred template counts. In a later analysis, generation probabilities were computed with a VDJ recombination model fitted to out-of-frame rearrangements, and the resulting probabilities were checked against IGoR. In a later analysis, hypergeometric tests were used to score TCR-TCR, TCR-HLA and TCR-CMV co-occurrence, with a repertoire-size bias correction applied to TCR pairs. To estimate false discovery rates, a later analysis permuted the HLA or CMV assignments 20 times. In a later analysis, co-occurring TCRs were grouped with DBSCAN, and TCRdist sequence similarity was added when clustering was performed within HLA-allele-positive subsets. Repertoires with fewer than 30,000 or more than 120,000 public chains, plus five repertoires with anomalous nucleotide sharing, were excluded from co-occurrence clustering. The table comes from immuneACCESS by way of TCRdb, which keeps in-frame sequences with V and J called. Part of the clones is missing from these tables; in studies checked, under half for an unresolved V gene and the rest for unknown reasons. V, J and clone size are those of that table, while D and trimming were read from the DNA. This sample lists around 150,000 clones; 80% were detected once. The ten largest account for over 1% of the sample.

The cohort consisted of approximately 670 healthy bone marrow donors. All cohort members were sampled while nominally healthy, although unrecorded immune exposures were likely present. The donor was CMV seronegative and belonged to the group of more than 300 seronegative cohort members. A peripheral blood sample was provided by each donor, and peripheral blood mononuclear cells were used for TCR beta sequencing. Genomic DNA extraction from the blood cell samples was performed with the Qiagen DNeasy Blood Extraction Kit. The germline V gene (reference sequence) supplies CDR1 SGHNT and CDR2 YYREEE. V was cut back by 4 bases and J by 3 bases, leaving a gap of 16 bases between them. The CDR3 numbers 15 residues from cysteine through phenylalanine. The only DNA kept is the CDR3, 45 bases in frame from the first base.

The sequence joins TRBV5-4 to TRBJ1-2; the D segment cannot be called with confidence. The origin of this receptor is a woman aged 45 to 65 in good health and CMV-seronegative. The sequencing input was PBMCs. The CDR3 protein sequence reads: CASSLPGGFDYGYTF. Read as DNA, the sequence is TGTGCCAGCAGCCTCCCAGGTGGGTTCGACTATGGCTACACCTTC.